Below are 17 T cell receptor beta chains sequenced from a single sample in a study of diagnostic markers for celiac disease. TCRdb re-analyzed the reads; it lists each CDR3 protein once, without DNA. Its table records roughly 1,400 distinct CDR3 sequences. The sample taken for sequencing was either unsorted cells or a sorted T cell fraction (not recorded which). The receptors shown here come from a human donor. This table probably holds off-target reads from a library built for another chain.

The V gene is TRBV27, the J gene TRBJ1-3. Looked up from germline, CDR1 is MNHEY and CDR2 is SMNVEV (reference sequence). The CDR3 spans 11 residues. This CDR3 is CARLVGNTIYF.

This clonotype is identified as medium-sized from frequency. This chain connects TRBV5-6 to TRBJ2-2; with no DNA, the TCRdb D assignment of TRBD2 cannot be verified. This CDR3 region has 12 residues. Germline values: CDR1 SGHDT, CDR2 YYEEEE. CDR3 amino acids: CASSLGSGELFF.

The chain couples TRBV29-1 to TRBJ1-1. The germline V gene has CDR1 SQVTM and CDR2 ANQGSEA. The CDR3 is made up of 12 amino acids. The CDR3 sequence: CSVRTEDTEAFF.

The CDR3 sequence: CASSLYPRSEAFF. The chain joins TRBV12-3 or TRBV12-4 to TRBJ1-1. The CDR3 spans 13 residues.

J is TRBJ2-4 and V is TRBV30; TCRdb outputs TRBD1, but without DNA this stays unchecked. The CDR3 totals 15 residues. From germline, CDR1 is GTSNPN and CDR2 SVGIG (reference sequence). CDR3 amino acids: CAWSPLGTSKNIQYF.

The rearrangement uses TRBV7-8 and TRBJ1-1; TCRdb outputs TRBD1, but without DNA this stays unchecked. Germline-derived CDR1 and CDR2 are SGHVS and FQNEAQ. The CDR3 sequence is 15 residues long. The CDR3 sequence is CASSLVQGTGTEAFF.

The chain combines TRBV7-2 with TRBJ1-5; checking the TCRdb D call of TRBD1 is not possible without DNA. There are 14 residues in the CDR3. Germline CDR1 reads SGHTA; CDR2 reads FQGNSA. This CDR3 reads CASSLGGGYQPQHF.

This chain connects TRBV28 to TRBJ2-2; without DNA, the TCRdb call of TRBD2 cannot be checked. The germline gives CDR1 MDHEN, CDR2 SYDVKM. The length of the CDR3 is 17 residues. CDR3 sequence reads: CASSLPPGRVVTGELFF. Supplemented by reference TRBV28 and TRBJ2-2, the full variable domain reads DVKVTQSSRYLVKRTGEKVFLECVQDMDHENMFWYRQDPGLGLRLIYFSYDVKMKEKGDIPEGYSVSREKKERFSLILESASTNQTSMYLCASSLPPGRVVTGELFFGEGSRLTVL.

The CDR3 here is CASSRGLGSGANVLTF. The chain employs TRBV7-3 and TRBJ2-6. CDR3 length equals 16 residues. Germline V gene lookup returns CDR1 SGHTA and CDR2 FQGTGA.

The chain couples TRBV13 to TRBJ2-3; no DNA is available, so the TRBD2 call from TCRdb remains unchecked. This CDR3 region has 16 residues. The germline CDR1 and CDR2 sequences are PRHDT and FYEKMQ (reference sequence). The CDR3 is CASSQWTSDLTDTQYF.

This clonotype counts as large by frequency. The CDR3 sequence: CASRPWVGNTEAFF. The chain joins TRBV27 to TRBJ1-1. The CDR3 runs to 14 residues. CDR1 is MNHEY, CDR2 SMNVEV, per germline (reference sequence).

This chain joins TRBV27 and TRBJ2-5; the TCRdb call, TRBD1, lacks DNA for checking. Per the germline V gene, CDR1 is MNHEY and CDR2 is SMNVEV (reference sequence). The CDR3 consists of 17 residues. This CDR3 is CASSQTGGRTGQETQYF.

Considering frequency, this clonotype is large. CDR3 residues: CASSGGLAGADTQYF. This rearrangement joins TRBV7-9 to TRBJ2-3; there is no DNA to check the TCRdb D call of TRBD2. From germline, CDR1 is SEHNR and CDR2 FQNEAQ (reference sequence). CDR3 length: 15 amino acids.

This clonotype is medium-sized by frequency. This chain uses TRBV5-1 with TRBJ2-7; TCRdb names TRBD1, which stays unverified in the absence of DNA. Looked up from germline, CDR1 is SGHRS and CDR2 is YFSETQ. The CDR3 has 18 amino acids. The chain's CDR3 is CASSLVGAGLRDHYEQYF.

This clonotype is deemed medium-sized by its frequency. The rearrangement links TRBV27 to TRBJ2-2; absent DNA, TCRdb's TRBD1 call cannot be checked. There are 14 residues in the CDR3. The germline V gene encodes CDR1 MNHEY and CDR2 SMNVEV (reference sequence). The chain's CDR3 is CASTGTDNTGELFF.

This chain links TRBV29-1 with TRBJ2-3. Per germline, CDR1 SQVTM and CDR2 ANQGSEA. CDR3 size: 12 residues. Here the CDR3 reads CSVKMGSDTQYF.

This chain joins TRBV20-1 and TRBJ1-6; TCRdb designates TRBD1, a call that cannot be tested without DNA. CDR1 and CDR2 (germline): DFQATT, SNEGSKA (reference sequence). This CDR3 is built from 16 residues. CDR3 residues: CSARNRGSSYNSPLHF.